This is a list of T cell receptor beta chains from one sample in a study of T cells in Graves' hyperthyroidism and ophthalmopathy. TCRdb re-called the multiplex PCR reads through MiXCR, storing one row per CDR3 protein. The sample contains about 110,000 distinct CDR3 sequences, about 16% of which appear only once. Sequenced material: blood. These TCRs come from a woman in her 50s with Graves' hyperthyroidism. CDR3s include the opening cysteine and the closing phenylalanine or tryptophan. Each record gives: V gene, D gene, clone size, J gene, CDR3 DNA, CDR3 protein. A D gene is named only where the DNA matches it firmly. Rows give clone size only sometimes, using once, few, many, or a class for an expanded clone.

V gene: TRBV3-1
D gene: NA
clone size: many
J gene: TRBJ2-3
CDR3 DNA: TGTGCCAGCAGCCGTCAAGCAGATACGCAGTATTTT
CDR3 protein: CASSRQADTQYF

V gene: TRBV19
D gene: NA
clone size: NA
J gene: TRBJ1-2
CDR3 DNA: TGTGCCAGTACGGGCTACACCTTC
CDR3 protein: CASTGYTF

V gene: TRBV5-4
D gene: NA
clone size: NA
J gene: TRBJ1-1
CDR3 DNA: TGTGCCAGCAGCTTGGATGGCCGACCGATGACTGAAGCTTTCTTT
CDR3 protein: CASSLDGRPMTEAFF

V gene: TRBV19
D gene: TRBD1
clone size: many
J gene: TRBJ2-7
CDR3 DNA: TGTGCCAGTAGTAGGCCGGGGACAGCCTACGAGCAGTACTTC
CDR3 protein: CASSRPGTAYEQYF

V gene: TRBV20-1
D gene: NA
clone size: many
J gene: TRBJ2-1
CDR3 DNA: TGCAGCCTCTGGGGGGGGCGGAATGAGCAGTTCTTC
CDR3 protein: CSLWGGRNEQFF

V gene: TRBV12-3/TRBV12-4
D gene: NA
clone size: many
J gene: TRBJ2-1
CDR3 DNA: TGTGCCAGCAGCCGAGAGTTACTAGATCAATTTGAGCAGTTCTTC
CDR3 protein: CASSRELLDQFEQFF

V gene: TRBV28
D gene: TRBD1
clone size: many
J gene: TRBJ1-1
CDR3 DNA: TGTGCCAGCAGTCCCGGACAGGCTGGGGAAGCTTTCTTT
CDR3 protein: CASSPGQAGEAFF

V gene: TRBV11-2
D gene: TRBD2
clone size: many
J gene: TRBJ2-7
CDR3 DNA: TGTGCCAGCAGCGCTAAGGTAGCGGGAGGTTTCTACGAGCAGTACTTC
CDR3 protein: CASSAKVAGGFYEQYF

V gene: TRBV28
D gene: TRBD1
clone size: many
J gene: TRBJ1-5
CDR3 DNA: TGTGCCAGCAGTTTAGATGCGCAGGGGGTAGGGCAGCCCCAGCATTTT
CDR3 protein: CASSLDAQGVGQPQHF

V gene: TRBV2
D gene: NA
clone size: many
J gene: TRBJ1-3
CDR3 DNA: TGTGCCAGCAGTGCGATCGGCTCTGGAAACACCATATATTTT
CDR3 protein: CASSAIGSGNTIYF

V gene: TRBV6-2/TRBV6-3
D gene: TRBD2
clone size: many
J gene: TRBJ2-1
CDR3 DNA: TGTGCCAGCAGCCAAGGACTAGCGGGAGGGTACCATGAGCAGTTCTTC
CDR3 protein: CASSQGLAGGYHEQFF

V gene: TRBV5-5
D gene: NA
clone size: many
J gene: TRBJ2-3
CDR3 DNA: TGTGCCAGCAGTTCCCCTTGGGATACGCAGTATTTT
CDR3 protein: CASSSPWDTQYF

V gene: TRBV9
D gene: NA
clone size: many
J gene: TRBJ2-1
CDR3 DNA: TGTGCCAGCAGCGTAGGTAGTAGCGGTTCCTACAATGAGCAGTTCTTC
CDR3 protein: CASSVGSSGSYNEQFF

V gene: TRBV4-1
D gene: TRBD1
clone size: many
J gene: TRBJ2-5
CDR3 DNA: TGCGCCAGCAGCCAAGAACGACAGGGGGACCTGGACGAGACCCAGTACTTC
CDR3 protein: CASSQERQGDLDETQYF

V gene: TRBV7-8
D gene: NA
clone size: NA
J gene: TRBJ2-3
CDR3 DNA: TGTGCCAGCAGCTTACCGGGCTTCGGCATGGGCACAGATACGCAGTATTTT
CDR3 protein: CASSLPGFGMGTDTQYF

V gene: TRBV29-1
D gene: NA
clone size: few
J gene: TRBJ2-2
CDR3 DNA: TGCAGCGCCGAAGCCCCCGCGAACACCGGGGAGCTGTTTTTT
CDR3 protein: CSAEAPANTGELFF

V gene: TRBV18
D gene: NA
clone size: many
J gene: TRBJ2-5
CDR3 DNA: TGTGCCAGCTCACCTGACAGGAGACAAGAGACCCAGTACTTC
CDR3 protein: CASSPDRRQETQYF

V gene: TRBV11-2
D gene: NA
clone size: many
J gene: TRBJ1-1
CDR3 DNA: TGTGCCAGCAGCTTTGGTATGGGGGGGCAAGCTTTCTTT
CDR3 protein: CASSFGMGGQAFF

V gene: TRBV20-1
D gene: NA
clone size: NA
J gene: TRBJ2-1
CDR3 DNA: TGCAGTTTTTCTAGCGCGCGGAATGAGCAGTTCTTC
CDR3 protein: CSFSSARNEQFF

V gene: TRBV7-2
D gene: TRBD1
clone size: many
J gene: TRBJ2-7
CDR3 DNA: TGTGCCAGCAGCTTAGACCCGGGACAGACCTACGAGCAGTACTTC
CDR3 protein: CASSLDPGQTYEQYF

V gene: TRBV12-3/TRBV12-4
D gene: TRBD2
clone size: NA
J gene: TRBJ2-3
CDR3 DNA: TGTGCCAGCAGCATTAGCGGGGTGAGAAGGGCAGATACGCAGTATTTT
CDR3 protein: CASSISGVRRADTQYF

V gene: TRBV6-1
D gene: TRBD1
clone size: NA
J gene: TRBJ1-5
CDR3 DNA: TGTGCCAGCACCGGGGACAGGGTGATGAATCAGCCCCAGCATTTT
CDR3 protein: CASTGDRVMNQPQHF

V gene: TRBV19
D gene: NA
clone size: many
J gene: TRBJ2-3
CDR3 DNA: TGTGCCGGGGCTAGAACCGGCACAGATACGCAGTATTTT
CDR3 protein: CAGARTGTDTQYF

V gene: TRBV7-3
D gene: NA
clone size: many
J gene: TRBJ2-5
CDR3 DNA: TGTGCCAGCAGCCAAAACGGGTGGGGAGAGACCCAGTACTTC
CDR3 protein: CASSQNGWGETQYF

V gene: TRBV20-1
D gene: TRBD2
clone size: few
J gene: TRBJ2-2
CDR3 DNA: TGCAGTGCTGCTGGACTAGCGGGAGTAGCCGGGGAGCTGTTTTTT
CDR3 protein: CSAAGLAGVAGELFF

V gene: TRBV4-1
D gene: NA
clone size: many
J gene: TRBJ1-1
CDR3 DNA: TGCGCCAGCAGCCAAGATAAAGGAGGGGCGAACACTGAAGCTTTCTTT
CDR3 protein: CASSQDKGGANTEAFF

V gene: TRBV11-2
D gene: NA
clone size: NA
J gene: TRBJ2-7
CDR3 DNA: TGTGCCAGCAGCTCGCCAGGAGGTTACGAGCAGTACTTC
CDR3 protein: CASSSPGGYEQYF

V gene: TRBV30
D gene: TRBD2
clone size: many
J gene: TRBJ2-3
CDR3 DNA: TGTGCCTGGACTTCCGCGGGAGAGCTTGATACGCAGTATTTT
CDR3 protein: CAWTSAGELDTQYF